The 24 T cell receptor beta chains in this list originate from one sample, sequenced in a study of a mutant IDH1 vaccine in newly diagnosed glioma. Stated time point: week 47, end of study. A single vaccine dose contained 300 ug of mutant IDH1 20-mer peptide, and topical imiquimod was used with it. Sequencing used immunoSEQ multiplex PCR; TCRdb keeps in-frame clones, though not all of them. The sample shows some 50,000 clones, about four fifths of them seen only once. The antigens of these receptors remain unknown. Specimen: PBMCs, collected from a glioma patient whose treatment included an IDH1 peptide vaccine. These receptors came from a woman in her thirties with glioma. Some clones in this sample may be carry-over from other donors' samples.

The count of this clone is one. V and J are TRBV9 and TRBJ2-3, with TRBD2 as a possible D gene (6 bases). Germline V gene data show CDR1 as SGDLS and CDR2 as YYNGEE. This CDR3 has 17 residues. The V and J ends lost 4 bases and 3 bases respectively, with 21 bases between them. The CDR3, as DNA: TGTGCCAGCAGCCCATCACTAGCAAGCAGACTTACAGATACGCAGTATTTT. Translation gives CASSPSLASRLTDTQYF.

The rearrangement joins TRBV27 to TRBJ1-1; 8 positions match TRBD1. The CDR3 runs to 15 residues. From germline, CDR1 is MNHEY and CDR2 SMNVEV (reference sequence). Trimming cost V 6 bases and J 4 bases; bases outside gene matches: 10. For the CDR3, the DNA is TGTGCCAGCAGCTCCCCGGACAGGGTGGGCACTGAAGCTTTCTTT. Protein sequence: CASSSPDRVGTEAFF.

This chain joins TRBV7-2 and TRBJ2-1, with D unclear. From germline, CDR1 is SGHTA and CDR2 FQGNSA. Trimming took 3 bases from V and 4 from J, leaving 13 bases between them. The CDR3 has 15 amino acids. CDR3 sequence: CASSFNSDGYNEQFF. Here the CDR3 DNA reads TGTGCCAGCAGCTTCAATTCGGACGGATACAATGAGCAGTTCTTC.

The chain combines TRBV27 with TRBJ2-4; D is perhaps TRBD1 (5 bases). The CDR3 is 18 amino acids. Germline-derived CDR1 and CDR2 are MNHEY and SMNVEV (reference sequence). Trimming removed 6 bases from V and 0 bases from J, with 21 bases in between. The CDR3 DNA follows: TGTGCCAGCAGAACCACCCGCAGGGCCACAGGAGCCAAAAACATTCAGTACTTC. Protein: CASRTTRRATGAKNIQYF.

This chain links TRBV15 with TRBJ2-6, with D uncertain. V was cut by 0 bases and J by 1 base, with 7 bases left in between. The CDR3 is 16 amino acids. Looked up from germline, CDR1 is LNHNV and CDR2 is YYDKDF (reference sequence). CDR3 bases: TGTGCCACCAGCAGAGAAACTTCATCTGGGGCCAACGTCCTGACTTTC. Amino acids: CATSRETSSGANVLTF.

The chain uses TRBV30 and TRBJ1-5, with 10 positions matching TRBD1. This CDR3 contains 15 residues. Germline lookup yields CDR1 GTSNPN and CDR2 SVGIG (reference sequence). V was clipped by 2 bases and J by 9 bases; unmatched bases: 10. CDR3 nucleotides: TGTGCCTGGAGTCGCCCGGGGACAGGGGATCTGCCCCAGCATTTT. This sequence encodes CAWSRPGTGDLPQHF.

The J gene is TRBJ2-5, the V gene TRBV27, with D possibly being TRBD1 (6 bases). V gave up 1 base and J gave up 5 bases, with 14 bases separating them. Germline V gene sequence: CDR1 MNHEY, CDR2 SMNVEV (reference sequence). This CDR3 contains 15 residues. CDR3 DNA: TGTGCCAGCAGTTTATTTGGGGGCAGGGTTGAGACCCAGTACTTC. Amino acid sequence: CASSLFGGRVETQYF.

The rearrangement uses TRBV5-4 and TRBJ1-2; D is perhaps TRBD1 (6 bases). V lost 2 bases and J 3 bases, leaving 8 bases between the germline ends. CDR1 and CDR2 from the germline V gene are SGHNT and YYREEE (reference sequence). This CDR3 contains 13 residues. CDR3 in DNA: TGTGCCAGCAGCTTCGGGGGCTACTATGGCTACACCTTC. This encodes CASSFGGYYGYTF.

This sequence joins TRBV6-1 and TRBJ1-2, with D possibly being TRBD1 (6 bases). Between the trimmed V and J ends, which lost 4 bases and 4 bases, there was a span of 13 bases. The CDR3 consists of 14 residues. Germline CDR1 MNHNS, CDR2 SASEGT. The CDR3 protein is CASSASSGAYGYTF. CDR3 in DNA: TGTGCCAGCAGTGCCTCCTCAGGGGCCTATGGCTACACCTTC.

V gene TRBV20-1 combines with J gene TRBJ2-1, with D hard to call. Germline V gene sequence: CDR1 DFQATT, CDR2 SNEGSKA (reference sequence). Trimming took off 4 bases at V and 5 bases at J, with 3 bases between the two ends. This CDR3 contains 10 residues. The CDR3 nucleotides are TGCAGTGCTAATGACAATGAGCAGTTCTTC. It specifies CSANDNEQFF.

The chain links TRBV5-1 to TRBJ2-3; a possible D gene is TRBD2 (5 bases). The ends were cut back, 5 bases at V and 1 base at J, with 17 bases in the middle. The CDR3 totals 16 residues. Germline-derived CDR1 and CDR2 are SGHRS and YFSETQ. DNA for the CDR3: TGCGCCAGCAGGTACAGACTAACCTCCGGCACAGATACGCAGTATTTT. It encodes CASRYRLTSGTDTQYF.

J is TRBJ2-1 and V is TRBV29-1; D may correspond to TRBD1 or TRBD2 (6 bases each). Germline V CDR1 and CDR2: SQVTM, ANQGSEA. Trimming cost V 4 bases and J 5 bases, with 15 bases left between them. The CDR3 has 14 amino acids. CDR3 loop: CSVARDMGNNEQFF. CDR3 sequence (DNA): TGCAGCGTTGCGCGGGACATGGGAAACAATGAGCAGTTCTTC.

A single count supports this clone. The rearrangement joins TRBV7-2 to TRBJ1-1; D not resolved. The germline V and J ends were trimmed by 0 bases and 4 bases, with 9 bases remaining between them. The germline CDR1 and CDR2 sequences are SGHTA and FQGNSA. The CDR3 is 14 amino acids. In nucleotides, the CDR3 is TGTGCCAGCAGCTTAGCGGGAGGGATCACTGAAGCTTTCTTT. Its translation: CASSLAGGITEAFF.

V usage is TRBV10-1 and J usage is TRBJ1-5; perhaps TRBD1 as D (5 bases). CDR1 WNHNN and CDR2 SYGVQD come from the germline V gene (reference sequence). The CDR3 spans 13 residues. The ends were cut back, 5 bases at V and 7 bases at J, with 12 bases in the middle. The CDR3 bases are TGCGCCAGCAGTCTAGGGGCGGGCCAGCCCCAGCATTTT. This sequence encodes CASSLGAGQPQHF.

The chain joins TRBV11-3 to TRBJ1-1, with a possible D match to TRBD1 (5 bases). Germline loops: CDR1 SGHNT, CDR2 YENEEA. Trimming took off 5 bases at V and 3 bases at J, with 25 bases between the two ends. This CDR3 spans 18 amino acids. CDR3 sequence: CASSKPLGEGGADTEAFF. CDR3 sequence (DNA): TGTGCCAGCAGCAAACCCTTGGGAGAGGGAGGGGCCGACACTGAAGCTTTCTTT.

Of note for this clone: The junction departs from germline at one end; a sequencing error may be responsible. The chain is built from TRBV7-9 and TRBJ2-3; D call uncertain. The length of the CDR3 is 13 residues. In germline, CDR1 is SEHNR, CDR2 FQNEAQ (reference sequence). The DNA of the CDR3 is TGTGCCAACAGCCCCAGCGGCACAGATACGCAGTATTTT. Translated: CANSPSGTDTQYF.

CDR3 loop: CASRTRGDEGYTF. CDR3 sequence (DNA): TGTGCCAGCAGGACGAGGGGCGACGAGGGCTACACCTTC. The chain links TRBV6-5 to TRBJ1-2; tentatively, D is TRBD1 (5 bases). CDR1 and CDR2 from the germline V gene are MNHEY and SVGAGI. The CDR3 covers 13 residues. Deletions cut 6 bases from V and 8 bases from J, with 16 bases between.

The rearrangement joins TRBV29-1 to TRBJ1-2, with 7 bases aligning to TRBD1. The length of the CDR3 is 13 residues. CDR1 is SQVTM and CDR2 is ANQGSEA in the germline V gene. The trim removed 3 bases at V and 4 bases at J, leaving 5 bases unmatched. CDR3 coding DNA: TGCAGCGTTGACAGGGGGTTTGGCTATGGCTACACCTTC. Translated: CSVDRGFGYGYTF.

The sample holds one count of this clone. The chain has TRBV6-5 and TRBJ2-2, with D hard to call. CDR3 length equals 16 residues. The V end lost 0 bases, the J end lost 1 base, and 9 bases lay between the germline ends. CDR1 MNHEY and CDR2 SVGAGI come from the germline V gene. This CDR3 is CASSYSANKNTGELFF. The CDR3 nucleotides are TGTGCCAGCAGTTACTCGGCTAATAAGAACACCGGGGAGCTGTTTTTT.

The rearrangement uses TRBV18 and TRBJ1-5; TRBD1 is a possible D gene (6 bases). V dropped 6 bases and J dropped 2 bases, with 14 bases sitting between them. Germline CDR1 reads KGHSH; CDR2 reads LQKENI. This CDR3 is built from 15 residues. As DNA, the CDR3 is TGTGCCAGCTCCCGTGACAGGTGGGGCAATCAGCCCCAGCATTTT. Translation: CASSRDRWGNQPQHF.

The chain uses TRBV9 and TRBJ1-4; the match to TRBD1 covers 10 bases. The CDR3 contains 16 residues. J lost 1 base, V lost 4 bases, and 4 bases had no gene match. Germline V gives CDR1 SGDLS, CDR2 YYNGEE. The CDR3 spells CASSSGQGGTNEKLFF. The CDR3 nucleotides read TGTGCCAGCAGCTCCGGACAGGGGGGAACTAATGAAAAACTGTTTTTT.

This chain joins TRBV10-3 and TRBJ2-2; 7 positions match TRBD1. V was clipped by 6 bases and J by 1 base; unmatched bases: 5. This CDR3 region has 15 residues. Per the germline V gene, CDR1 is ENHRY and CDR2 is SYGVKD. CDR3 DNA: TGTGCCATCAGGAACCGGGACAGGAACACCGGGGAGCTGTTTTTT. Encoded protein: CAIRNRDRNTGELFF.

The V gene is TRBV29-1, the J gene TRBJ2-1; D not certain. The CDR3 length is 12 residues. V shed 1 base and J shed 11 bases, with 12 bases lying between them. CDR1 SQVTM and CDR2 ANQGSEA come from the germline V gene. As DNA, the CDR3 is TGCAGCGTTGAAGTAAGAGGAGTTCAGCAGTTCTTC. Its translation: CSVEVRGVQQFF.

The chain links TRBV5-4 to TRBJ2-3, with 10 bases aligning to TRBD1. V dropped 4 bases and J dropped 8; count of bases not matched to a gene: 19. Germline V lookup: CDR1 SGHNT, CDR2 YYREEE (reference sequence). The CDR3 contains 18 residues. Here the CDR3 DNA reads TGTGCCAGCAGCGAGGCCGGGACAGACAGGGGGCGCCGAGGTACGCAGTATTTT. Protein: CASSEAGTDRGRRGTQYF.